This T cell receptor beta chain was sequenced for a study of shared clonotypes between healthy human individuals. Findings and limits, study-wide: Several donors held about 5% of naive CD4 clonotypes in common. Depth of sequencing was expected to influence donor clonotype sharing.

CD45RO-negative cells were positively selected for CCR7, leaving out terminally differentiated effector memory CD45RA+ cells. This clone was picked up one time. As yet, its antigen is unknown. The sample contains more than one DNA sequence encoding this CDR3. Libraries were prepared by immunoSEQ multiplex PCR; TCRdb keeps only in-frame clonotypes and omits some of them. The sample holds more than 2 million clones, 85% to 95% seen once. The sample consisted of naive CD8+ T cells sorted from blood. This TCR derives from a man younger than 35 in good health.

CDR3 sequence (DNA): TGCGCCAGCAGCTTGGGACAGGGGGACCAGCCCCAGCATTTT. Amino acids: CASSLGQGDQPQHF. V gene TRBV5-1 combines with J gene TRBJ1-5; 9 bases map to TRBD1. Germline lookup yields CDR1 SGHRS and CDR2 YFSETQ. Trimming cost V 0 bases and J 7 bases; bases outside gene matches: 2. There are 14 residues in the CDR3. The full variable domain, its missing parts supplied by reference TRBV5-1 and TRBJ1-5, is KAGVTQTPRYLIKTRGQQVTLSCSPISGHRSVSWYQQTPGQGLQFLFEYFSETQRNKGNFPGRFSGRQFSNSRSEMNVSTLELGDSALYLCASSLGQGDQPQHFGDGTRLSIL.